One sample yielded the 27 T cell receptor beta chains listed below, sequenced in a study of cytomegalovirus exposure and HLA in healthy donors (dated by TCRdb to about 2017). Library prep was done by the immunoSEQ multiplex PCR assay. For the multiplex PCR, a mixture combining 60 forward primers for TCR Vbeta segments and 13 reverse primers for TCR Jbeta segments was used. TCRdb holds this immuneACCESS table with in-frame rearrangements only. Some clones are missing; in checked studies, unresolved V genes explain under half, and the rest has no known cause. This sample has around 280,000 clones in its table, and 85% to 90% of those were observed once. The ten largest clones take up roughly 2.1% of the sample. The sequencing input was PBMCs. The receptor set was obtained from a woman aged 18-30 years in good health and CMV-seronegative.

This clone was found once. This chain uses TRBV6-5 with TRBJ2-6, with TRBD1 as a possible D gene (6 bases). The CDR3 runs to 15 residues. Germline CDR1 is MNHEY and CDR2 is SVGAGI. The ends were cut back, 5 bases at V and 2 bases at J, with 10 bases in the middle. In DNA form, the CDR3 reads TGTGCCAGCAGTAAGACAGGCCCTGGGGCCAACGTCCTGACTTTC. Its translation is CASSKTGPGANVLTF.

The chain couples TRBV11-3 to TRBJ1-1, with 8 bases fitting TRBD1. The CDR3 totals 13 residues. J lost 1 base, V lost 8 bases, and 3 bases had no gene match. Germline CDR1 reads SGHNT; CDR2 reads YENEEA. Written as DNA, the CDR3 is TGTGCCAGCGGACAGGGTACGAACACTGAAGCTTTCTTT. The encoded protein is CASGQGTNTEAFF.

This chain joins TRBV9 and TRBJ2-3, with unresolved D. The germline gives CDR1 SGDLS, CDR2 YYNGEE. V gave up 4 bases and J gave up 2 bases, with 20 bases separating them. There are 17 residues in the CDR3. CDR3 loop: CASSPQANSRYTDTQYF. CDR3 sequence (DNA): TGTGCCAGCAGCCCTCAGGCGAATTCTCGGTACACAGATACGCAGTATTTT. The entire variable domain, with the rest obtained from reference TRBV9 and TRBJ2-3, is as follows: DSGVTQTPKHLITATGQRVTLRCSPRSGDLSVYWYQQSLDQGLQFLIQYYNGEERAKGNILERFSAQQFPDLHSELNLSSLELGDSALYFCASSPQANSRYTDTQYFGPGTRLTVL.

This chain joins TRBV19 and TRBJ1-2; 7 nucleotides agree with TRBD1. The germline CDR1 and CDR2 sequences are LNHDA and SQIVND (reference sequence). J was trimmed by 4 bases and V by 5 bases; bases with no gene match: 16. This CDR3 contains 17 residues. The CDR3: CASSSTGSNRGFYGYTF. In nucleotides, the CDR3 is TGTGCCAGTAGTTCCACCGGGAGTAACAGGGGATTCTATGGCTACACCTTC.

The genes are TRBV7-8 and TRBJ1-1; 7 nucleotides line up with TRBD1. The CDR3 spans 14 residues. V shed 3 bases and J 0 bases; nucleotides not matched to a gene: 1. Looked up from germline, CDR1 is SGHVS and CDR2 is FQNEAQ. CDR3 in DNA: TGTGCCAGCAGCTTGACAGGGATGAACACTGAAGCTTTCTTT. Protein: CASSLTGMNTEAFF.

CDR3 loop: CASSRQGSGNEQYF. CDR3 nucleotide sequence: TGTGCCAGCAGCCGACAGGGGTCGGGGAACGAGCAGTACTTC. The genes are TRBV6-1 and TRBJ2-7, with 8 bases matching TRBD1. The trim removed 6 bases at V and 5 bases at J, leaving 9 bases unmatched. The CDR3 sequence is 14 residues long. The V gene's germline CDR1 is MNHNS and CDR2 SASEGT.

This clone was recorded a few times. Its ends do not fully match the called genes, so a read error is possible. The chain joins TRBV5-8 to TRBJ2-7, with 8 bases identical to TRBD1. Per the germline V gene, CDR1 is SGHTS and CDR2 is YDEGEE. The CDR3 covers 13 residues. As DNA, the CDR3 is TGTGCCAGCAGCTCACAGGGGGATCCTGTCTTGGACTTC. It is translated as CASSSQGDPVLDF. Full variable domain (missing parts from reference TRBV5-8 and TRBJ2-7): EAGVTQSPTHLIKTRGQQATLRCSPISGHTSVYWYQQALGLGLQFLLWYDEGEERNRGNFPPRFSGRQFPNYSSELNVNALELEDSALYLCASSSQGDPVLDFGPGTRLTVT.

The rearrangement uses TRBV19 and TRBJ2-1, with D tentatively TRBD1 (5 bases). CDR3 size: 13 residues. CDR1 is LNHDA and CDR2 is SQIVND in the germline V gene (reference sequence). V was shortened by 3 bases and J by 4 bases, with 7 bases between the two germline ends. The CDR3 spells CASSIGAYNEQFF. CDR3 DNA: TGTGCCAGTAGTATTGGGGCTTACAATGAGCAGTTCTTC.

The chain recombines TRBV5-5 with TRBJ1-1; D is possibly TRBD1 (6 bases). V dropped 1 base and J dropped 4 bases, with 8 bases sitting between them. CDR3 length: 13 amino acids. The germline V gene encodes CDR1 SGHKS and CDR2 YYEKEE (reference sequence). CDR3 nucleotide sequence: TGTGCCAGCAGCTTGTCAGGGGTCACTGAAGCTTTCTTT. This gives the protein CASSLSGVTEAFF.

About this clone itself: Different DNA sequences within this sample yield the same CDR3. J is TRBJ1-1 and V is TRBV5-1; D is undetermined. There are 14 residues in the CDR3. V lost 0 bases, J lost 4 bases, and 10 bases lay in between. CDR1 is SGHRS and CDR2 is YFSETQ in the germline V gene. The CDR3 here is CASSLVSGGTEAFF. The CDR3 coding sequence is TGCGCCAGCAGCTTGGTGTCAGGAGGCACTGAAGCTTTCTTT.

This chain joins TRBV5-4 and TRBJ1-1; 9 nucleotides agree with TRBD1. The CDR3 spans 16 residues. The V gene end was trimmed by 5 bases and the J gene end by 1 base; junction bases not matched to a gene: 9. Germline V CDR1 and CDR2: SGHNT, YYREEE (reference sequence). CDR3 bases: TGTGCCAGCAGACCCGGGACAGGGTGGGGGAACACTGAAGCTTTCTTT. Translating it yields CASRPGTGWGNTEAFF.

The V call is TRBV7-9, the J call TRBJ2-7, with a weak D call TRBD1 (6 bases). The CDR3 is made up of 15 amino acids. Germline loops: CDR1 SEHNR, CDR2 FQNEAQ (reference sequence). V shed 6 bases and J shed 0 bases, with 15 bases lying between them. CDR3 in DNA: TGTGCCAGCAGGTCCGGACAGTCTAGCTCCTACGAGCAGTACTTC. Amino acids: CASRSGQSSSYEQYF.

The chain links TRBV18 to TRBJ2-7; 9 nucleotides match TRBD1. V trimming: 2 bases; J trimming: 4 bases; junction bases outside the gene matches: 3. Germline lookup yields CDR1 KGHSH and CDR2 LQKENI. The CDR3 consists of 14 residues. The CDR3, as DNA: TGTGCCAGCTCACCAAGGGGGACAGGGTACGAGCAGTACTTC. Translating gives CASSPRGTGYEQYF.

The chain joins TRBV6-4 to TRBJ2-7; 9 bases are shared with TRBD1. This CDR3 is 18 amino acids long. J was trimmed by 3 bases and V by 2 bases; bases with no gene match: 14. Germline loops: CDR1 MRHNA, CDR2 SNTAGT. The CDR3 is CASSDPPTRDRVNYEQYF. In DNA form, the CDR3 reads TGTGCCAGCAGTGACCCCCCCACCAGGGACAGGGTTAACTACGAGCAGTACTTC.

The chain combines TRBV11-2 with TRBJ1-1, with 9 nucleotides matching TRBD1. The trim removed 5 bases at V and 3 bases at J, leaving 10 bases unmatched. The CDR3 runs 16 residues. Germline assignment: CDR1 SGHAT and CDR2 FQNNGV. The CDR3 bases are TGTGCCAGCAGCCGTACAGGGGGCAAGGGCGACACTGAAGCTTTCTTT. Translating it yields CASSRTGGKGDTEAFF. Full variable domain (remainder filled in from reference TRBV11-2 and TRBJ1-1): EAGVAQSPRYKIIEKRQSVAFWCNPISGHATLYWYQQILGQGPKLLIQFQNNGVVDDSQLPKDRFSAERLKGVDSTLKIQPAKLEDSAVYLCASSRTGGKGDTEAFFGQGTRLTVV.

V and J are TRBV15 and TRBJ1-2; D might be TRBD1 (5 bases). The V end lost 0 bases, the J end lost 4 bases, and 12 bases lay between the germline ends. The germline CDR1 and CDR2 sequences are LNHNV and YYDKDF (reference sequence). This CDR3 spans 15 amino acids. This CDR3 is CATSRDFRGFYGYTF. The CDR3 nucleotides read TGTGCCACCAGCAGAGATTTTCGGGGGTTCTATGGCTACACCTTC.

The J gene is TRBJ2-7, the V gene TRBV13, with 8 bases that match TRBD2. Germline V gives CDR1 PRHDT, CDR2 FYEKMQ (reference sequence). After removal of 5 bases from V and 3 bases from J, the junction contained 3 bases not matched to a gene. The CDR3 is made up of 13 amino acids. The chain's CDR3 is CASSTGLDYEQYF. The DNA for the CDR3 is TGTGCCAGCAGCACGGGACTAGACTACGAGCAGTACTTC.

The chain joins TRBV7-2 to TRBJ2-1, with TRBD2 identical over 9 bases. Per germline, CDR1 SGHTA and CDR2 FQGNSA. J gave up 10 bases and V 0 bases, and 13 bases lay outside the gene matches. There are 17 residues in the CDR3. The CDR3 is CASSLAPHPSGGREQFF. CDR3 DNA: TGTGCCAGCAGCTTAGCCCCCCACCCCAGCGGGGGGCGAGAGCAGTTCTTC.

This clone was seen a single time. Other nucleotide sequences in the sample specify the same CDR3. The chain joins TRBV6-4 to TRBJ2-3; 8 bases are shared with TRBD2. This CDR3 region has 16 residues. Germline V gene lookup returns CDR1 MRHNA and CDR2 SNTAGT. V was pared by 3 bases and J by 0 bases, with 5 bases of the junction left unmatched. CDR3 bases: TGTGCCAGCAGTGATCTGGCGGGGGGCAGCACAGATACGCAGTATTTT. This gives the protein CASSDLAGGSTDTQYF.

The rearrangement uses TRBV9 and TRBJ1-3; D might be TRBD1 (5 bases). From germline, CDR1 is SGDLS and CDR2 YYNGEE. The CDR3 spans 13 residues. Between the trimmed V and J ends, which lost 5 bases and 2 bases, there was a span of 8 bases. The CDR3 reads CASRGEAGNTIYF. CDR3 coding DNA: TGTGCCAGCAGAGGGGAAGCTGGAAACACCATATATTTT.

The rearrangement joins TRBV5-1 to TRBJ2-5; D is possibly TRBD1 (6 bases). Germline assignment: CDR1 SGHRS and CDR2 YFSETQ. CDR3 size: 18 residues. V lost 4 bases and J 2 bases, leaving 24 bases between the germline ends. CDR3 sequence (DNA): TGCGCCAGCAGCCCGATTACCCTTGTTGGGGACATTCAAGAGACCCAGTACTTC. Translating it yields CASSPITLVGDIQETQYF.

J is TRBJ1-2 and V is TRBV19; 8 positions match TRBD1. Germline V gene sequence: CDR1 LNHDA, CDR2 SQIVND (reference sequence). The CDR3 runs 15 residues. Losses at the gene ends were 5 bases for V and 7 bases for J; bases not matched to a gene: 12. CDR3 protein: CASSVPMSGGSGYTF. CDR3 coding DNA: TGTGCCAGTAGTGTCCCTATGTCAGGGGGCAGTGGCTACACCTTC.

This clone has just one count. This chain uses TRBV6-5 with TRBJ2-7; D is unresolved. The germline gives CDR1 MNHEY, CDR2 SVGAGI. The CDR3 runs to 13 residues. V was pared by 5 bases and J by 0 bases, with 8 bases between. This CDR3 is CASSKPNSYEQYF. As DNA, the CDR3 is TGTGCCAGCAGTAAGCCGAACTCCTACGAGCAGTACTTC.

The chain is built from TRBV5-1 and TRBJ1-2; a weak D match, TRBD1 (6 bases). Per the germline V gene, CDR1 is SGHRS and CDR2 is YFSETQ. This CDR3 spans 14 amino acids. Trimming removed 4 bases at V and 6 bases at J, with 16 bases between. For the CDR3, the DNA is TGCGCCAGCAGCCCGGGGGGCCCGGCGGATGGCTACACCTTC. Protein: CASSPGGPADGYTF. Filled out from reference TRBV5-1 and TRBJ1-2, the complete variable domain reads KAGVTQTPRYLIKTRGQQVTLSCSPISGHRSVSWYQQTPGQGLQFLFEYFSETQRNKGNFPGRFSGRQFSNSRSEMNVSTLELGDSALYLCASSPGGPADGYTFGSGTRLTVV.

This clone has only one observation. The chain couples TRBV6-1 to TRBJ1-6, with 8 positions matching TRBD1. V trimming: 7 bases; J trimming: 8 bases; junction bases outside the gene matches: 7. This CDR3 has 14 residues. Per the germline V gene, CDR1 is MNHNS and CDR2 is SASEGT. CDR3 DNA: TGTGCCAGCACGGTCCAGGGGGCGGATTCACCCCTCCACTTT. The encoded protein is CASTVQGADSPLHF.

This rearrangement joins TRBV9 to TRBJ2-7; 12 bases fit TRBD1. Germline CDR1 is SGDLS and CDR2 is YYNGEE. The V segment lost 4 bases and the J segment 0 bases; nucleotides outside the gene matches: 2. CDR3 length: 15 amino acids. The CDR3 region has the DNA TGTGCCAGCAGCCAGGGACAGGGGGCCTCCTACGAGCAGTACTTC. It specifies CASSQGQGASYEQYF.

CDR3 DNA: TGTGCCAGCGCCCCGTCTGAGTACAATGAGCAGTTCTTC. This sequence encodes CASAPSEYNEQFF. The rearrangement joins TRBV19 to TRBJ2-1; D unresolved. Trimming removed 9 bases at V and 4 bases at J, with 13 bases between. The CDR3 has 13 residues. Germline V CDR1 and CDR2: LNHDA, SQIVND (reference sequence).